The 3 T cell receptor beta chains in this list originate from one sample, sequenced in a study of shared clonotypes between healthy human individuals. Assay: immunoSEQ multiplex PCR; the TCRdb copy retains only in-frame clones and omits some. The sample holds about 2 million clones, approximately 95% seen once. The specimen sequenced was naive CD4+ T cells sorted from blood. The sample's subset: CD45RA+ positively selected. The receptor set was obtained from a young man in good health.

For this clone: Other DNA sequences within the sample encode an identical CDR3. J is TRBJ2-7 and V is TRBV5-1; 9 nucleotides align to TRBD1. The germline CDR1 and CDR2 sequences are SGHRS and YFSETQ. The CDR3 totals 13 residues. Germline trimming cut 5 bases from V and 1 base from J; bases unmatched to any gene: 1. Written as DNA, the CDR3 is TGCGCCAGCAGTGACAGGGGGTCCTACGAGCAGTACTTC. The encoded protein is CASSDRGSYEQYF.

This chain joins TRBV5-1 and TRBJ2-3; 12 bases align to TRBD1. This CDR3 is built from 16 residues. CDR1 and CDR2 from the germline V gene are SGHRS and YFSETQ. V shed 2 bases and J 5 bases; nucleotides not matched to a gene: 6. CDR3: CASSLTGQGAGDTQYF. CDR3 bases: TGCGCCAGCAGCTTAACGGGACAGGGGGCGGGAGATACGCAGTATTTT.

For this clone: A much larger clonotype is one base distant, so this may be a read error. Other DNA sequences of this sample code for an identical CDR3. The rearrangement joins TRBV7-9 to TRBJ1-5, with 7 bases matching TRBD1. Germline V gene lookup returns CDR1 SEHNR and CDR2 FQNEAQ (reference sequence). The V and J ends lost 3 bases and 2 bases, in that order; junction bases with no gene match: 1. This CDR3 contains 14 residues. The CDR3 sequence is CASSFGQGNQPQHF. DNA of the CDR3: TGTGCCAGCAGCTTCGGACAGGGCAATCAGCCCCAGCATTTT.